The 14 T cell receptor beta chains presented below share a single source sample, sequenced in a study of cytomegalovirus exposure and HLA in healthy donors. With 60 Vbeta and 13 Jbeta primers, the PCR was carried out. Assay: immunoSEQ multiplex PCR; the TCRdb copy retains only in-frame clones and omits some. In the table there are about 190,000 clones, about four fifths of which are singletons. Sequenced input: PBMCs. These TCRs come from a middle-aged man in good health and CMV-seropositive.

The chain joins TRBV4-1 to TRBJ2-1; D is perhaps TRBD2 (5 bases). The CDR3 consists of 14 residues. The V gene's germline CDR1 is MGHRA and CDR2 YSYEKL. V was shortened by 4 bases and J by 6 bases, with 13 bases between the two germline ends. As DNA, the CDR3 is TGCGCCAGCAGCCGGGATCGGACTGCCAATGAGCAGTTCTTC. This translates into CASSRDRTANEQFF.

V gene TRBV18 combines with J gene TRBJ2-7; TRBD2 matches at 9 bases. CDR3 length: 14 amino acids. The V and J ends lost 8 bases and 5 bases, in that order; junction bases with no gene match: 10. CDR1 KGHSH and CDR2 LQKENI come from the germline V gene. CDR3 sequence: CASTPASGTDEQYF. The CDR3 nucleotides read TGTGCCAGCACCCCCGCTAGCGGGACAGACGAGCAGTACTTC. The variable domain in full, completed from reference TRBV18 and TRBJ2-7, reads NAGVMQNPRHLVRRRGQEARLRCSPMKGHSHVYWYRQLPEEGLKFMVYLQKENIIDESGMPKERFSAEFPKEGPSILRIQQVVRGDSAAYFCASTPASGTDEQYFGPGTRLTVT.

The CDR3 here is CASRPGQSQETQYF. CDR3 DNA sequence: TGTGCCAGCAGGCCGGGACAAAGCCAAGAGACCCAGTACTTC. The chain carries TRBV6-5 and TRBJ2-5, with a possible D match to TRBD1 (6 bases). CDR1 is MNHEY and CDR2 is SVGAGI in the germline V gene. The CDR3 extends over 14 amino acids. Trimming pared 6 bases from V and 1 base from J, leaving 12 bases between.

The V gene is TRBV5-1, the J gene TRBJ2-6; D is perhaps TRBD1 (6 bases). CDR1 SGHRS and CDR2 YFSETQ come from the germline V gene. This CDR3 spans 15 amino acids. The V end was cut by 3 bases, the J end by 0 bases, with 7 bases between. CDR3 sequence reads: CASSWTASGANVLTF. The CDR3 coding sequence is TGCGCCAGCAGCTGGACAGCCTCTGGGGCCAACGTCCTGACTTTC.

This clone has a handful of counts. CDR3 sequence: CASSLWGLAYEQFF. DNA of the CDR3: TGTGCCAGCAGCCTTTGGGGGCTAGCATATGAGCAGTTCTTC. This sequence joins TRBV27 and TRBJ2-1, with a possible D match to TRBD1 (6 bases). The CDR3 contains 14 residues. The V gene lost 6 bases and the J gene lost 8 bases, with 17 bases spanning the gap. Germline-derived CDR1 and CDR2 are MNHEY and SMNVEV (reference sequence).

V gene TRBV4-2 combines with J gene TRBJ2-1; D unresolved. Trimming shortened V by 0 bases and J by 4 bases, and 7 bases separated the two germline ends. Germline values: CDR1 LGHNA, CDR2 YNFKEQ. CDR3 length: 14 residues. In DNA, the CDR3 is TGTGCCAGCAGCCAAGATACAGTATACAATGAGCAGTTCTTC. It translates to CASSQDTVYNEQFF.

The chain employs TRBV7-9 and TRBJ2-1; TRBD2 aligns across 7 bases. V lost 1 base and J lost 0; bases outside the gene matches: 6. The CDR3 has 17 residues. The germline CDR1 and CDR2 sequences are SEHNR and FQNEAQ (reference sequence). The chain's CDR3 is CASSLELAGSSYNEQFF. The CDR3 bases are TGTGCCAGCAGCTTAGAATTAGCGGGCAGCTCCTACAATGAGCAGTTCTTC.

The chain links TRBV18 to TRBJ2-1; the match to TRBD1 covers 7 bases. The germline gives CDR1 KGHSH, CDR2 LQKENI. This CDR3 spans 15 amino acids. Trimming cost V 4 bases and J 4 bases; bases outside gene matches: 7. This CDR3 is CASSLFRDSYNEQFF. The CDR3 DNA reads as TGTGCCAGCTCACTATTCCGGGACAGTTACAATGAGCAGTTCTTC.

This rearrangement joins TRBV27 to TRBJ2-7; TRBD1 is a possible D gene (6 bases). V lost 1 base and J lost 7, with 11 bases in between. The CDR3 totals 13 residues. From germline, CDR1 is MNHEY and CDR2 SMNVEV (reference sequence). The CDR3 sequence: CASSLLGAGEQYF. For the CDR3, the DNA is TGTGCCAGCAGTTTATTGGGGGCAGGGGAGCAGTACTTC.

The chain combines TRBV4-3 with TRBJ2-3; 14 bases line up with TRBD2. CDR3 length: 16 amino acids. The germline CDR1 and CDR2 sequences are LGHNA and YSLEER. Unmatched junction bases numbered 5, after V lost 3 bases and J lost 6 bases. In DNA, the CDR3 is TGCGCCAGCAGCCAGGGGACTAGCGGGAGTAGGGATACGCAGTATTTT. Translating gives CASSQGTSGSRDTQYF.

V gene TRBV7-9 combines with J gene TRBJ2-1; tentative D call: TRBD2 (6 bases). The V end lost 5 bases, the J end lost 4 bases, and 15 bases lay between the germline ends. Germline V lookup: CDR1 SEHNR, CDR2 FQNEAQ (reference sequence). The CDR3 has 15 residues. This chain's CDR3 is CASSPRGDLYNEQFF. The CDR3, as DNA: TGTGCCAGCAGCCCGCGAGGGGACTTATACAATGAGCAGTTCTTC.

The chain is built from TRBV28 and TRBJ1-5, with D possibly being TRBD1 (6 bases). The CDR3 extends over 16 amino acids. V lost 5 bases and J lost 1, with 15 bases in between. Germline CDR1 is MDHEN and CDR2 is SYDVKM. For the CDR3, the DNA is TGTGCCAGCAGTCCACAGGGCCTACTAAGCAATCAGCCCCAGCATTTT. Protein product: CASSPQGLLSNQPQHF.

This chain connects TRBV6-5 to TRBJ1-1, with TRBD1 matching 7 bases. The CDR3 is 13 amino acids. V dropped 6 bases and J dropped 4; count of bases not matched to a gene: 5. Germline V lookup: CDR1 MNHEY, CDR2 SVGAGI. CDR3 loop: CASSPGGSTEAFF. The CDR3 nucleotides read TGTGCCAGCAGCCCAGGGGGTAGCACTGAAGCTTTCTTT.

This chain joins TRBV7-8 and TRBJ1-3; D possibly corresponds to TRBD1 (6 bases). V lost 1 base, J lost 4 bases, and 11 bases lay in between. The CDR3 spans 15 residues. Germline assignment: CDR1 SGHVS and CDR2 FQNEAQ. CDR3 bases: TGTGCCAGCAGCTTAGTGGGGGCATCGGGAAACACCATATATTTT. Its translation: CASSLVGASGNTIYF. The variable domain in full, completed from reference TRBV7-8 and TRBJ1-3, reads GAGVSQSPRYKVAKRGQDVALRCDPISGHVSLFWYQQALGQGPEFLTYFQNEAQLDKSGLPSDRFFAERPEGSVSTLKIQRTQQEDSAVYLCASSLVGASGNTIYFGEGSWLTVV.